These 8 T cell receptor beta chains were sequenced from one sample in a study of OX40 agonist ivuxolimab in advanced cancers. Here immunoSEQ multiplex PCR was the method, and the copy in TCRdb shows in-frame clones only, minus some. The repertoire includes about 52,000 clones, around 85% of them detected once, and 11% to 15% sits in the top ten. The input for sequencing was CD4+ or CD8+ T cells sorted from blood, taken in a trial of the OX40 agonist ivuxolimab. Every receptor here comes from an adult with an advanced solid tumor such as melanoma, head and neck, liver or kidney cancer.

The count of this clone is one. J is TRBJ1-2 and V is TRBV7-6; D gene uncertain. There are 13 residues in the CDR3. Germline lookup yields CDR1 SGHVS and CDR2 FNYEAQ. V lost 5 bases to trimming and J lost 8 bases, with 15 bases between them. The CDR3 coding sequence is TGTGCCAGCAGCCCGACGAGTCTAGAGGGCTACACCTTC. Translated: CASSPTSLEGYTF.

This chain connects TRBV5-8 to TRBJ2-7; D is undetermined. Germline assignment: CDR1 SGHTS and CDR2 YDEGEE. CDR3 length: 12 amino acids. Trimming cost V 0 bases and J 6 bases, with 7 bases left between them. CDR3 coding DNA: TGTGCCAGCAGCTTGGAGTGGTCCGAGCAGTACTTC. Encoded protein: CASSLEWSEQYF.

The V gene is TRBV27, the J gene TRBJ1-4; perhaps TRBD1 as D (5 bases). Germline V gene data show CDR1 as MNHEY and CDR2 as SMNVEV (reference sequence). The CDR3 is made up of 15 amino acids. Between the trimmed V and J ends, which lost 2 bases and 7 bases, there was a span of 14 bases. The CDR3 spells CASSLKLGATEKLFF. The CDR3 coding sequence is TGTGCCAGCAGTTTAAAATTAGGGGCAACTGAAAAACTGTTTTTT.

The chain combines TRBV9 with TRBJ2-2; D tentatively reads TRBD1 or TRBD2 (5 bases each). Germline V lookup: CDR1 SGDLS, CDR2 YYNGEE. CDR3 size: 14 residues. V was trimmed by 3 bases and J by 7 bases, leaving 13 bases between them. CDR3 protein: CASSAGTPGGELFF. The CDR3 coding sequence is TGTGCCAGCAGCGCTGGGACGCCCGGCGGGGAGCTGTTTTTT. Together with reference TRBV9 and TRBJ2-2, the CDR3 gives the full variable domain: DSGVTQTPKHLITATGQRVTLRCSPRSGDLSVYWYQQSLDQGLQFLIQYYNGEERAKGNILERFSAQQFPDLHSELNLSSLELGDSALYFCASSAGTPGGELFFGEGSRLTVL.

The chain employs TRBV5-1 and TRBJ1-2; no firm D call. Germline CDR1 is SGHRS and CDR2 is YFSETQ. V lost 0 bases, J lost 8 bases, and 11 bases lay in between. The CDR3 loop spans 13 amino acids. CDR3 in amino acids: CASSLGRVEGYTF. The DNA of the CDR3 is TGCGCCAGCAGCTTGGGCAGAGTAGAGGGCTACACCTTC.

This chain joins TRBV7-2 and TRBJ2-2; the match to TRBD1 covers 8 bases. Per the germline V gene, CDR1 is SGHTA and CDR2 is FQGNSA. V dropped 5 bases and J dropped 3; count of bases not matched to a gene: 5. This CDR3 spans 15 amino acids. CDR3 DNA: TGTGCCAGCAGCCCGGACAGGGAGGACACCGGGGAGCTGTTTTTT. Protein sequence: CASSPDREDTGELFF.

J is TRBJ2-7 and V is TRBV16; 7 nucleotides match TRBD1. CDR1 and CDR2 from the germline V gene are KGHSY and FQNENV. This CDR3 is built from 17 residues. The V and J ends lost 0 bases and 2 bases, in that order; junction bases with no gene match: 10. CDR3 sequence: CASSQSGQIQGAYEQYF. The CDR3 coding sequence is TGTGCCAGCAGCCAATCAGGCCAAATCCAGGGGGCCTACGAGCAGTACTTC.

This clone has just a few counts. The V call is TRBV30, the J call TRBJ2-1; 12 positions match TRBD2. Looked up from germline, CDR1 is GTSNPN and CDR2 is SVGIG (reference sequence). The CDR3 spans 13 residues. V gave up 3 bases and J gave up 10 bases; unmatched junction bases: 4. The CDR3 region is CAWRWGTSGEQFF. The CDR3 nucleotides are TGTGCCTGGAGATGGGGGACTAGCGGGGAGCAGTTCTTC.